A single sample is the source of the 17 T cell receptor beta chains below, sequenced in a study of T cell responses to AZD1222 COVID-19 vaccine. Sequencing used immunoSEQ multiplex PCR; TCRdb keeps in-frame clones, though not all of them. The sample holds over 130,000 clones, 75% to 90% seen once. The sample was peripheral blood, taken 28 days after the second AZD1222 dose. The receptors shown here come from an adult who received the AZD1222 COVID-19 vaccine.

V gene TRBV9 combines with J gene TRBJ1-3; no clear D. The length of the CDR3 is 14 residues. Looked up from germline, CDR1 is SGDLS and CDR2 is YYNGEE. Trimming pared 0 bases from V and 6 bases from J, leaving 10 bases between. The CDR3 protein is CASSVGGLENTIYF. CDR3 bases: TGTGCCAGCAGCGTAGGGGGTCTTGAAAACACCATATATTTT. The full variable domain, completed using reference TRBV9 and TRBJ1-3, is DSGVTQTPKHLITATGQRVTLRCSPRSGDLSVYWYQQSLDQGLQFLIQYYNGEERAKGNILERFSAQQFPDLHSELNLSSLELGDSALYFCASSVGGLENTIYFGEGSWLTVV.

The CDR3 reads CSASADRGHSQPQHF. The CDR3 DNA reads TGCAGTGCTAGTGCTGACAGGGGGCATAGTCAGCCCCAGCATTTT. The chain recombines TRBV20-1 with TRBJ1-5; 10 bases map to TRBD1. The trim removed 3 bases at V and 6 bases at J, leaving 8 bases unmatched. Germline V gene lookup returns CDR1 DFQATT and CDR2 SNEGSKA (reference sequence). CDR3 length equals 15 residues.

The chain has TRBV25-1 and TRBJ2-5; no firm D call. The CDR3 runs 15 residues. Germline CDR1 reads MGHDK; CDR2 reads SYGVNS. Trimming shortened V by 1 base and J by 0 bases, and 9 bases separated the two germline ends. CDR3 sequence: CASSELGGYQETQYF. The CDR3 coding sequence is TGTGCCAGCAGTGAATTGGGTGGGTACCAAGAGACCCAGTACTTC.

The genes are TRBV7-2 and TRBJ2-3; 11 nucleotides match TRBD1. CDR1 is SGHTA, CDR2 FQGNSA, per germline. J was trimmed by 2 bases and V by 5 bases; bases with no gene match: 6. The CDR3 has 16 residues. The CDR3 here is CASSVGQGAATDTQYF. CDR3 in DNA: TGTGCCAGCAGCGTTGGACAGGGGGCCGCCACAGATACGCAGTATTTT.

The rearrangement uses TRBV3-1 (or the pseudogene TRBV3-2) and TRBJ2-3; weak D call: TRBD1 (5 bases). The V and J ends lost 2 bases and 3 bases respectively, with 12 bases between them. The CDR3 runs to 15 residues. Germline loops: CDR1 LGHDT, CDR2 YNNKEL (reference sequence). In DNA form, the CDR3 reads TGTGCCAGCAGCCAAAATGCCAGGGTTACAGATACGCAGTATTTT. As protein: CASSQNARVTDTQYF.

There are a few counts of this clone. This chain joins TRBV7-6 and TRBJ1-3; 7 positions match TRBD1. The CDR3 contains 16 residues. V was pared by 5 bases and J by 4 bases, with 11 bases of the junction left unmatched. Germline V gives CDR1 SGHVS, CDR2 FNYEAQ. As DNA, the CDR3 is TGTGCCAGCAGCCCCAACCCCGACAGGGAAGGAAACACCATATATTTT. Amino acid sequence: CASSPNPDREGNTIYF.

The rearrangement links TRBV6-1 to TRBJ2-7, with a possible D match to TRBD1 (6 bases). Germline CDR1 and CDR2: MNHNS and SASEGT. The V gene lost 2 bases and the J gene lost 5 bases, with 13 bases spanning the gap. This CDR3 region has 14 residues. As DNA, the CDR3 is TGTGCCAGCAGTGAAATAAACAGGGCAGACGAGCAGTACGTC. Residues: CASSEINRADEQYV.

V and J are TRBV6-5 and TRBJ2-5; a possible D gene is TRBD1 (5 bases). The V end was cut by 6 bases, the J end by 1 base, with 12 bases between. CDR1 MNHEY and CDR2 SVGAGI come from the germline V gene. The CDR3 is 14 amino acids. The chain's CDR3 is CASRPDRVQETQYF. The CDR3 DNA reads TGTGCCAGCAGACCAGACAGAGTCCAAGAGACCCAGTACTTC.

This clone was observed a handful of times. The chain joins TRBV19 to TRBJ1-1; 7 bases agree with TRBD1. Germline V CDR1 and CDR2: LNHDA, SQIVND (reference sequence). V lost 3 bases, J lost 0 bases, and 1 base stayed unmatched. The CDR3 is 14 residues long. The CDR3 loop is CASSIQGVNTEAFF. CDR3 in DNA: TGTGCCAGTAGTATCCAGGGGGTGAACACTGAAGCTTTCTTT. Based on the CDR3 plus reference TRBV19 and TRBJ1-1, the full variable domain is DGGITQSPKYLFRKEGQNVTLSCEQNLNHDAMYWYRQDPGQGLRLIYYSQIVNDFQKGDIAEGYSVSREKKESFPLTVTSAQKNPTAFYLCASSIQGVNTEAFFGQGTRLTVV.

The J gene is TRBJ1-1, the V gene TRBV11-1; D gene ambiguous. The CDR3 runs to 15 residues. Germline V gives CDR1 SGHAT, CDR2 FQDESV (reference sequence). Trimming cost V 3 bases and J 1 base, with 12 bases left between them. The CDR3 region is CASSFGWGENTEAFF. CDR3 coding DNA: TGTGCCAGCAGCTTCGGGTGGGGAGAGAACACTGAAGCTTTCTTT.

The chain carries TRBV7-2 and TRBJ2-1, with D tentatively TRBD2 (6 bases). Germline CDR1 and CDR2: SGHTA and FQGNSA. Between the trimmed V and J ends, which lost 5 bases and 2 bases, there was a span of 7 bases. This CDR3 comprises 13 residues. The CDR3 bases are TGTGCCAGCAGCGGGAGGACCTACAATGAGCAGTTCTTC. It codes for CASSGRTYNEQFF.

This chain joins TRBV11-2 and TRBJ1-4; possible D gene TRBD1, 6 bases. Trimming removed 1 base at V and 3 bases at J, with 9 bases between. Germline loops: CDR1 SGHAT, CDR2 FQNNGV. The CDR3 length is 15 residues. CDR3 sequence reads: CASSLVQGPNEKLFF. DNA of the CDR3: TGTGCCAGCAGCTTAGTCCAGGGGCCTAATGAAAAACTGTTTTTT.

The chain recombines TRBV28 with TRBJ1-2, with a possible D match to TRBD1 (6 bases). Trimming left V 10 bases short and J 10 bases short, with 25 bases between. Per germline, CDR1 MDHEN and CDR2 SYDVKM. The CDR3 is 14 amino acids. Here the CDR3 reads CAILSNRGGGPYTF. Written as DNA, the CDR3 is TGTGCCATCCTCTCAAATAGGGGCGGGGGCCCCTACACCTTC.

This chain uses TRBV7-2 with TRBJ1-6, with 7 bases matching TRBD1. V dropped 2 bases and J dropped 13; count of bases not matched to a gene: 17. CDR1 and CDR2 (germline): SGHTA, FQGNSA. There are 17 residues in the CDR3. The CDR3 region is CASSLTFRDSWPRPLHF. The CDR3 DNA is TGTGCCAGCAGCTTAACTTTCCGGGACAGCTGGCCGAGGCCCCTCCACTTT.

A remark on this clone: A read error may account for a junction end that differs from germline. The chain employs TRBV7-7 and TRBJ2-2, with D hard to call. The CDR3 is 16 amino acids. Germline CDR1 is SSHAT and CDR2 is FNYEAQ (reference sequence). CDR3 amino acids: CASSQIGLSNTGELFF. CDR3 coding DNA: TGTGCTAGCAGCCAAATTGGGCTGTCGAACACCGGGGAGCTGTTTTTT.

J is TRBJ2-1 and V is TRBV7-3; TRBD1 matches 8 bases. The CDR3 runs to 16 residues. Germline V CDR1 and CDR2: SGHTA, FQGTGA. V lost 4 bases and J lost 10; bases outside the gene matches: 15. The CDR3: CASSSNPPGTGGEQFF. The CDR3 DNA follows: TGTGCCAGCAGCTCTAATCCCCCGGGGACAGGAGGCGAGCAGTTCTTC.

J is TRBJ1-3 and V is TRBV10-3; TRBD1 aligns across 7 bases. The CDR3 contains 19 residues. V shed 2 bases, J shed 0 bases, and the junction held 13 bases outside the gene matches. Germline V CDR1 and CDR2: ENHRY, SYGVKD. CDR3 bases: TGTGCCATCAGTGAGGGGGGGATCAGACAGGGAGCCTCTGGAAACACCATATATTTT. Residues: CAISEGGIRQGASGNTIYF.